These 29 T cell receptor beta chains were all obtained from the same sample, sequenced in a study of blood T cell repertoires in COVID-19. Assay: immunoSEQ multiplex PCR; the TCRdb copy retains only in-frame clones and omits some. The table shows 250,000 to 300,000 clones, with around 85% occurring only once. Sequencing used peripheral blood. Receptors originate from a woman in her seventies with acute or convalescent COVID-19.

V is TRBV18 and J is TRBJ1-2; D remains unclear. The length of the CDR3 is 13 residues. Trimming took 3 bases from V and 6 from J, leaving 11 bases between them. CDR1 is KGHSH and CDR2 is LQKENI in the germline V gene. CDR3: CASSPRVFDGYTF. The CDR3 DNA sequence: TGTGCCAGCTCACCTCGGGTGTTCGATGGCTACACCTTC.

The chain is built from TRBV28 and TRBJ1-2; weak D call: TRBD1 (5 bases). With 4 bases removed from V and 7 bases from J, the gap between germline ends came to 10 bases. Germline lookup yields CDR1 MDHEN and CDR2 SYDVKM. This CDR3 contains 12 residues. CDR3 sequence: CASSYIGAGYTF. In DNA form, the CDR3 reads TGTGCCAGCAGTTACATTGGGGCTGGCTACACCTTC.

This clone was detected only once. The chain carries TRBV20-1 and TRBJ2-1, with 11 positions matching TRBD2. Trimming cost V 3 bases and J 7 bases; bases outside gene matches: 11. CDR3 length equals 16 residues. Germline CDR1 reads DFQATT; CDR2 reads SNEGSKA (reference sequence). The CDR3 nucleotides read TGCAGTGCTAGTGACCCACTAGCGGGGGAAGCTAATGAGCAGTTCTTC. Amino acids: CSASDPLAGEANEQFF.

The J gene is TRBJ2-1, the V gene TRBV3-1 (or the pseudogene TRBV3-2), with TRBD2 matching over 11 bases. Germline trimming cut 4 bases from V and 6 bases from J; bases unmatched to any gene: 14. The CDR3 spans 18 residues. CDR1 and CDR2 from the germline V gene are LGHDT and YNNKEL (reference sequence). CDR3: CASSRTPPVAGGPNEQFF. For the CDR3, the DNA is TGTGCCAGCAGCCGCACTCCTCCTGTAGCGGGGGGGCCCAATGAGCAGTTCTTC.

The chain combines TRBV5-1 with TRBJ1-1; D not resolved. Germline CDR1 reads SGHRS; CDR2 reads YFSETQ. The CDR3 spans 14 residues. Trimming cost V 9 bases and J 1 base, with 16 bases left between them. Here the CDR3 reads CATAFESGNTEAFF. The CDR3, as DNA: TGCGCCACCGCGTTTGAGTCGGGGAACACTGAAGCTTTCTTT. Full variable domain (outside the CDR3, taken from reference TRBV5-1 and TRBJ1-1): KAGVTQTPRYLIKTRGQQVTLSCSPISGHRSVSWYQQTPGQGLQFLFEYFSETQRNKGNFPGRFSGRQFSNSRSEMNVSTLELGDSALYLCATAFESGNTEAFFGQGTRLTVV.

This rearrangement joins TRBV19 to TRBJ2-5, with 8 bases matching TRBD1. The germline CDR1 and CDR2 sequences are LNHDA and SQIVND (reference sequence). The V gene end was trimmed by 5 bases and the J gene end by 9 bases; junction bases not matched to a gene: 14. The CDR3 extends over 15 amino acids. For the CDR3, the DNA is TGTGCCAGTAGTGCCCCGGGACAGGACTTAGTGGCCCAGTACTTC. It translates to CASSAPGQDLVAQYF.

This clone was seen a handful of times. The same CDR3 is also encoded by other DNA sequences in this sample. The CDR3 nucleotides are TGTGCCAGCAGCGTGGGCGGGGGGAATTCACCCCTCCACTTT. It is translated as CASSVGGGNSPLHF. The rearrangement uses TRBV9 and TRBJ1-6; a weak D match, TRBD1 (5 bases). The CDR3 length is 14 residues. The V and J ends lost 2 bases and 7 bases respectively, with 10 bases between them. Looked up from germline, CDR1 is SGDLS and CDR2 is YYNGEE.

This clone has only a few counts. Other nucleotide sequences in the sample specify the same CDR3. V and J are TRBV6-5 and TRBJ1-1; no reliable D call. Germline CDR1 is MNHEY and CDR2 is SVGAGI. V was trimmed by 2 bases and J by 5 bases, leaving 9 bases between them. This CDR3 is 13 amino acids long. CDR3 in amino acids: CASSYRGRTEAFF. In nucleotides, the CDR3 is TGTGCCAGCAGTTACCGAGGGAGGACTGAAGCTTTCTTT.

In DNA form, the CDR3 reads TGTGCCAGCAGCCAGACCTACGGGGAGCAGTACTTC. This encodes CASSQTYGEQYF. This chain links TRBV3-1 (or the pseudogene TRBV3-2) with TRBJ2-5, with D perhaps TRBD2 (5 bases). The V and J ends lost 3 bases and 11 bases respectively, with 13 bases between them. Germline CDR1 LGHDT, CDR2 YNNKEL (reference sequence). The CDR3 is 12 residues long.

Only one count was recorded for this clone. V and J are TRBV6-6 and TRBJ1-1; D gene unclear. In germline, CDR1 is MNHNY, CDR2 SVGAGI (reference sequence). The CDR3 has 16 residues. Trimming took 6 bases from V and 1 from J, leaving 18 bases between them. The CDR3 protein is CASRVQPGLGNTEAFF. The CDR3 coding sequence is TGTGCCAGCAGAGTGCAACCGGGGTTGGGGAACACTGAAGCTTTCTTT.

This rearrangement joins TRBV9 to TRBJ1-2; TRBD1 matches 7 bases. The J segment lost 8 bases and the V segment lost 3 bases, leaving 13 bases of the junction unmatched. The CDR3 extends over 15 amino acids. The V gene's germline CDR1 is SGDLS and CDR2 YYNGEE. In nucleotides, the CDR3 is TGTGCCAGCAGCGGATACGCAGGGGGTCGGGAAGGCTACACCTTC. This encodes CASSGYAGGREGYTF.

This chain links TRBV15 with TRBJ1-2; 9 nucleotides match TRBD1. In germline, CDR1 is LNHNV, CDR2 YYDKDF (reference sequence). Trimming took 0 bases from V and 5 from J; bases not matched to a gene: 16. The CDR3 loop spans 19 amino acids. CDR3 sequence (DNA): TGTGCCACCAGCAGAGATGGGACAGGGCCGGGTCGTGGACCATATGGCTACACCTTC. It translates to CATSRDGTGPGRGPYGYTF.

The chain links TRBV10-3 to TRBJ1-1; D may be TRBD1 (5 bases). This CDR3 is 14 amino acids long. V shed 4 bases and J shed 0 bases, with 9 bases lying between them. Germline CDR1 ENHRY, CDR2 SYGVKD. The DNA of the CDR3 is TGTGCCATCAGTGTTTCGACAGTGAACACTGAAGCTTTCTTT. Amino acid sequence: CAISVSTVNTEAFF.

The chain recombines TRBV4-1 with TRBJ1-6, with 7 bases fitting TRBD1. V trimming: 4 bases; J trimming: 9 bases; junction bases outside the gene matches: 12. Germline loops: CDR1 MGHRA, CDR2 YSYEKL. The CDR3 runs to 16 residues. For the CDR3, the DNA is TGCGCCAGCAGCCGAGGAGAGAAGGGGGCGGGTTCACCCCTCCACTTT. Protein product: CASSRGEKGAGSPLHF.

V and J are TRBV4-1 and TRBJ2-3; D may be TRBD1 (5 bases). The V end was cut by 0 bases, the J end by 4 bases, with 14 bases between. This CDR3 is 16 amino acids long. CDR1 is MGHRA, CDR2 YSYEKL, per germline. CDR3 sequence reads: CASSQDRGGWADTQYF. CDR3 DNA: TGCGCCAGCAGCCAAGATAGGGGTGGGTGGGCAGATACGCAGTATTTT.

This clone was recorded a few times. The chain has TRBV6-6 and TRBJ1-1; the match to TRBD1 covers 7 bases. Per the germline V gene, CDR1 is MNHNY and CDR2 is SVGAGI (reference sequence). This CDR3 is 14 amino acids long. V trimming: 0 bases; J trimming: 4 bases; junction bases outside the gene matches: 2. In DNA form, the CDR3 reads TGTGCCAGCAGTTACTCCAGGGGGAGCACTGAAGCTTTCTTT. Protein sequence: CASSYSRGSTEAFF.

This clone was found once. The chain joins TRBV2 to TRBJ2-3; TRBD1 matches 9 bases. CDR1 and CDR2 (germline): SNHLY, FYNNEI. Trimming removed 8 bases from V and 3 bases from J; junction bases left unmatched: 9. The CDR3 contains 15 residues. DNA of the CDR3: TGTGCCAGCTCCGGGGGGACAGGGCGAACAGATACGCAGTATTTT. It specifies CASSGGTGRTDTQYF. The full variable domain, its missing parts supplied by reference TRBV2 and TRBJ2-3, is EPEVTQTPSHQVTQMGQEVILRCVPISNHLYFYWYRQILGQKVEFLVSFYNNEISEKSEIFDDQFSVERPDGSNFTLKIRSTKLEDSAMYFCASSGGTGRTDTQYFGPGTRLTVL.

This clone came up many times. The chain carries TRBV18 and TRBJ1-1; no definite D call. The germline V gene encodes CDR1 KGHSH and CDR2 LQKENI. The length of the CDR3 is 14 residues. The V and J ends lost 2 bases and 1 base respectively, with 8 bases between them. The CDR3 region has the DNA TGTGCCAGCTCACCATCTATAACGAACACTGAAGCTTTCTTT. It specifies CASSPSITNTEAFF.

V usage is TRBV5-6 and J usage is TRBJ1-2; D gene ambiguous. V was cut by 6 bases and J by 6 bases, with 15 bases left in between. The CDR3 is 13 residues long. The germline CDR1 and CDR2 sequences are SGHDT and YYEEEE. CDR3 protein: CASTPPVYDGYTF. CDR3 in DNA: TGTGCCAGCACCCCCCCGGTTTACGATGGCTACACCTTC.

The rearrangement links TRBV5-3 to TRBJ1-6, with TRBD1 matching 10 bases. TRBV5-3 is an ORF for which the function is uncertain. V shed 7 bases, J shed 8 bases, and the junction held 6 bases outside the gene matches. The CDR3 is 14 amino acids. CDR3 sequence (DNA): TGTGCCAGAGGGGGACAGGGGCCTTATTCACCCCTCCACTTT. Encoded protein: CARGGQGPYSPLHF.

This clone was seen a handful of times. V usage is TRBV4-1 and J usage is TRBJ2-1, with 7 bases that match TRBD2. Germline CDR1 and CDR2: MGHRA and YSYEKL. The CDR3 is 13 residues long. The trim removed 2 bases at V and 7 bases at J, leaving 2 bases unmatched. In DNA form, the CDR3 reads TGCGCCAGCAGCCAAAGGGAGGGAAATGAGCAGTTCTTC. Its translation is CASSQREGNEQFF.

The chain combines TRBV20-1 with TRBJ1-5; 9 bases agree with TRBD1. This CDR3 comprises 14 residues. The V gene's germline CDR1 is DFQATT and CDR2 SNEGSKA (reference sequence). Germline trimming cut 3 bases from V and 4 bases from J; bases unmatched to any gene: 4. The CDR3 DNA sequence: TGCAGTGCTAGTTCCGGGACAGGGAATCAGCCCCAGCATTTT. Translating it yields CSASSGTGNQPQHF.

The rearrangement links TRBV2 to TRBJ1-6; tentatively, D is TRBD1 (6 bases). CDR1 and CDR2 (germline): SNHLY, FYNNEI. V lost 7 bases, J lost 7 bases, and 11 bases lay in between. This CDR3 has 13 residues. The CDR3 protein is CASNAGGNSPLHF. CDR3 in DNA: TGTGCCAGCAATGCGGGGGGCAATTCACCCCTCCACTTT. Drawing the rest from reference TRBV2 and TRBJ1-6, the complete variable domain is EPEVTQTPSHQVTQMGQEVILRCVPISNHLYFYWYRQILGQKVEFLVSFYNNEISEKSEIFDDQFSVERPDGSNFTLKIRSTKLEDSAMYFCASNAGGNSPLHFGNGTRLTVT.

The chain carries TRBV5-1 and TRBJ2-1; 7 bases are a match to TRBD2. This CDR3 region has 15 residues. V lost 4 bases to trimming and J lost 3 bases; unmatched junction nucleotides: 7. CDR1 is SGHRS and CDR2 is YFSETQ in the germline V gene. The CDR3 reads CASSEEAGFYNEQFF. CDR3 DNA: TGCGCCAGCAGCGAAGAAGCGGGATTCTACAATGAGCAGTTCTTC.

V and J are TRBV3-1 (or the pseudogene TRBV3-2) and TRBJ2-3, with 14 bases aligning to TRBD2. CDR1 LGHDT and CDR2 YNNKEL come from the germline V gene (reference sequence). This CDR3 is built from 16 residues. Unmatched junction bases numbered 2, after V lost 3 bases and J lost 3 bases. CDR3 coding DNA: TGTGCCAGCAGCCAGACTAGCGGGGGGGCGACAGATACGCAGTATTTT. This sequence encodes CASSQTSGGATDTQYF.

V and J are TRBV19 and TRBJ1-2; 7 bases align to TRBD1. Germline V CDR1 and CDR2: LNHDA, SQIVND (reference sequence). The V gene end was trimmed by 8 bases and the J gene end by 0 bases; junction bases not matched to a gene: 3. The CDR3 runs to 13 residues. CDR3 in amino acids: CASGDRANYGYTF. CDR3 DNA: TGTGCCAGTGGGGACAGAGCTAACTATGGCTACACCTTC. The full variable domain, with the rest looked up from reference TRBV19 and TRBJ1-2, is DGGITQSPKYLFRKEGQNVTLSCEQNLNHDAMYWYRQDPGQGLRLIYYSQIVNDFQKGDIAEGYSVSREKKESFPLTVTSAQKNPTAFYLCASGDRANYGYTFGSGTRLTVV.

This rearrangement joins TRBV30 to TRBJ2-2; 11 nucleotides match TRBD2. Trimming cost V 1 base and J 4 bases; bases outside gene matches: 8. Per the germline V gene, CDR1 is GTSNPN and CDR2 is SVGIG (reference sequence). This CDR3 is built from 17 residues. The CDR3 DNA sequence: TGTGCCTGGAGTGATAGCGGGGGGGCAGAGGTCACCGGGGAGCTGTTTTTT. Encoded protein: CAWSDSGGAEVTGELFF.

The CDR3 region has the DNA TGTGCCAGCAGCCAAGACCTACTAAACTCCTACAATGAGCAGTTCTTC. The encoded protein is CASSQDLLNSYNEQFF. The V call is TRBV3-1 (or the pseudogene TRBV3-2), the J call TRBJ2-1, with D uncertain. The germline V gene encodes CDR1 LGHDT and CDR2 YNNKEL (reference sequence). V lost 0 bases and J lost 0, with 9 bases in between. The length of the CDR3 is 16 residues.

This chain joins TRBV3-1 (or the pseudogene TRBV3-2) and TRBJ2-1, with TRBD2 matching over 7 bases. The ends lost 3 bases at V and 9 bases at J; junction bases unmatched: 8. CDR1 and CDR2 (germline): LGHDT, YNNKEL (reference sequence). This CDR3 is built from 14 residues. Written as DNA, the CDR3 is TGTGCCAGCAGCCAGGTGGGAGGGGCCATTGAGCAGTTCTTC. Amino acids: CASSQVGGAIEQFF.